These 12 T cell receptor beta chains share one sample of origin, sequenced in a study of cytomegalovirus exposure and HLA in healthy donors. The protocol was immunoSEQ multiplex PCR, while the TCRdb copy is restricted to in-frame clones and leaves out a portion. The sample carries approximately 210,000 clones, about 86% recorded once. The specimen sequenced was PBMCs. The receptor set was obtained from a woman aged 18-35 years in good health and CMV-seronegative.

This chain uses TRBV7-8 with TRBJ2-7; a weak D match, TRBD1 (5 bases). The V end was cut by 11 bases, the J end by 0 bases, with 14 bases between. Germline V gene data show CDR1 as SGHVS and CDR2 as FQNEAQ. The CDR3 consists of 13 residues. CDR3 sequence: CALKGEHSYEQYF. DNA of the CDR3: TGTGCCTTAAAAGGGGAACACTCCTACGAGCAGTACTTC.

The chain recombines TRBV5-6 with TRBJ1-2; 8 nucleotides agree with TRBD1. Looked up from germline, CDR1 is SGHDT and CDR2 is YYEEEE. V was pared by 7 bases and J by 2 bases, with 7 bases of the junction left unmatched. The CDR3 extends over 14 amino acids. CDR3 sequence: CASLRQGHNYGYTF. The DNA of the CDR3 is TGTGCCAGCCTTAGACAGGGGCACAACTATGGCTACACCTTC.

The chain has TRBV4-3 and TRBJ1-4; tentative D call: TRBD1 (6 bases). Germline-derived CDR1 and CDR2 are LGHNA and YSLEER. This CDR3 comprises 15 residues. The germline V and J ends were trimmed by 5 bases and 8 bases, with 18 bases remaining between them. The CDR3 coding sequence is TGCGCCAGCAGCGCCTACACAGGGACGGGAGAAAAACTGTTTTTT. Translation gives CASSAYTGTGEKLFF.

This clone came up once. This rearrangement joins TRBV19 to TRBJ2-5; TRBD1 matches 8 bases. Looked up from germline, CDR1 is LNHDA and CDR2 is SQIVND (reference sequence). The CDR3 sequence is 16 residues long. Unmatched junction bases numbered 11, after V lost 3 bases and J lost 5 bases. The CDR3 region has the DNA TGTGCCAGTAGTATTTTGCCGGGACAGGCCATCGAGACCCAGTACTTC. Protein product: CASSILPGQAIETQYF.

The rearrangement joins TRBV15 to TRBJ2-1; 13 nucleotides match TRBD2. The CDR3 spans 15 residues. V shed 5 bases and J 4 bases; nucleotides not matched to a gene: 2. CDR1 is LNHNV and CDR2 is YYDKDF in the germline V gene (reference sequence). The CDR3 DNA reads TGTGCCACCAGCCCGGGACTAGCGGGGTACAATGAGCAGTTCTTC. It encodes CATSPGLAGYNEQFF.

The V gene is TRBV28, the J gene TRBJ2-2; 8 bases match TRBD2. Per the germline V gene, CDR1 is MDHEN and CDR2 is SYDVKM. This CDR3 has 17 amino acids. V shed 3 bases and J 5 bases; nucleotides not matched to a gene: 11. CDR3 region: CASSLEREQMGTGELFF. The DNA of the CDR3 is TGTGCCAGCAGTTTGGAGCGGGAGCAAATGGGTACCGGGGAGCTGTTTTTT.

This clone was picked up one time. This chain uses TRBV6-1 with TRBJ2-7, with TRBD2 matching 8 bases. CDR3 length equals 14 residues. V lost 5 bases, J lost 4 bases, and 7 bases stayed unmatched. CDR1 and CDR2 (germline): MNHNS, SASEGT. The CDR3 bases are TGTGCCAGCAGTCCCACCGGGACTAGGTACGAGCAGTACTTC. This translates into CASSPTGTRYEQYF.

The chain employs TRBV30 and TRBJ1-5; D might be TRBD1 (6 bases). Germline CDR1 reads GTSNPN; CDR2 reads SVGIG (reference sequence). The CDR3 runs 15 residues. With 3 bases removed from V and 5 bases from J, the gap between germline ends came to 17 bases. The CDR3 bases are TGTGCCTGGAGCCCCCTGGACAGATATGATCAGCCCCAGCATTTT. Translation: CAWSPLDRYDQPQHF.

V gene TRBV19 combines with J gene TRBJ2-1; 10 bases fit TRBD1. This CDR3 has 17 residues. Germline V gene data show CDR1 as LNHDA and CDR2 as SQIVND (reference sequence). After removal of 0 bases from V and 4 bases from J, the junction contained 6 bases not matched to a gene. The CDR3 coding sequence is TGTGCCAGTAGTATAGACCCGGACAGGGGGTCTTACAATGAGCAGTTCTTC. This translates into CASSIDPDRGSYNEQFF.

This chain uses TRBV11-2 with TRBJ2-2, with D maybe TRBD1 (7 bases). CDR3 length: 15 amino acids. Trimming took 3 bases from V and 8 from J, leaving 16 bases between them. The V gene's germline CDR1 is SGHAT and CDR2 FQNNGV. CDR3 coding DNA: TGTGCCAGCAGCTTGACGACAGGGAGGCGAGGGGAGCTGTTTTTT. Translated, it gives CASSLTTGRRGELFF.

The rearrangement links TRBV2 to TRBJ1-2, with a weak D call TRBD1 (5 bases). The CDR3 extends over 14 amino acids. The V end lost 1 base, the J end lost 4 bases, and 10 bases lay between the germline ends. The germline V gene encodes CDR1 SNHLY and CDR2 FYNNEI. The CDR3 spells CASSEDRRVYGYTF. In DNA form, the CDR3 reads TGTGCCAGCAGTGAAGACAGGAGAGTCTATGGCTACACCTTC.

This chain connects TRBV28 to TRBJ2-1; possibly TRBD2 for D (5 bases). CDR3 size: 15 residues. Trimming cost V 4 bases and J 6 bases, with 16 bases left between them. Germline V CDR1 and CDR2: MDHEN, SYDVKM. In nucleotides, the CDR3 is TGTGCCAGCAGTTCCCCCCTAGCATCGGGCAATGAGCAGTTCTTC. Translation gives CASSSPLASGNEQFF.